The clone carrying this T cell receptor beta chain was seen a few times. The antigen is undetermined. The data stem from a study of glioma-infiltrating T cells. Study-wide findings and caveats: Above-expected tissue-blood divergence occurred in all gliomas, most in low-grade ones.

TCR alpha and beta CDR3 regions were amplified from RNA using iRepertoire nested multiplex PCR. TCRdb reprocessed the multiplex PCR reads with MiXCR, giving one entry per CDR3 protein. The table has roughly 130,000 distinct CDR3 sequences, 24% seen once. The ends lost 5 bases at V and 0 bases at J; junction bases unmatched: 7. The CDR3 runs 17 residues. CDR1 and CDR2 (germline): SGHRS, YFSETQ. This TCR was sampled from a human donor with low-grade glioma or glioblastoma, undergoing nonglioma brain surgery, or in good health (not recorded which). The sequenced sample was glioma tissue, nonneoplastic brain tissue, or PBMCs (not recorded which). The V gene is TRBV5-1, the J gene TRBJ2-3; 12 nucleotides line up with TRBD2. The CDR3 bases are TGCGCCAGCAGACCAGGACTAGCGGGATTTAGCACAGATACGCAGTATTTT. It yields the protein CASRPGLAGFSTDTQYF. Drawing the rest from reference TRBV5-1 and TRBJ2-3, the complete variable domain is KAGVTQTPRYLIKTRGQQVTLSCSPISGHRSVSWYQQTPGQGLQFLFEYFSETQRNKGNFPGRFSGRQFSNSRSEMNVSTLELGDSALYLCASRPGLAGFSTDTQYFGPGTRLTVL.